These T cell receptor beta chains were read from a single sample in a study of cytomegalovirus exposure and HLA in healthy donors. The repertoire was sequenced with immunoSEQ multiplex PCR; TCRdb's copy has only in-frame clones and lacks some. Among about 120,000 clones listed, over 15% were seen once. The sequenced material came from PBMCs. Receptors were obtained from a female donor in good health and CMV-seropositive. Each CDR3 is given with its conserved first and last residue. Each record gives: CDR3 protein, CDR3 DNA, D gene, V gene, J gene, clone size. A D gene is named only where the DNA matches it firmly. Clone size, where shown, is once, few, many, or a class for clones that have expanded.

cdr3_aa: CASSLPLAASTDTQYF
cdr3_nt: TGTGCCAGCAGCCTACCACTAGCGGCTAGCACAGATACGCAGTATTTT
d_call: TRBD2
v_call: TRBV11-1
j_call: TRBJ2-3
clone_size: -

cdr3_aa: CASSLALAGGSYEQYF
cdr3_nt: TGCGCCAGCAGCTTGGCCCTCGCGGGGGGCTCCTACGAGCAGTACTTC
d_call: TRBD2
v_call: TRBV5-1
j_call: TRBJ2-7
clone_size: -

cdr3_aa: CASSLAGTGDTF
cdr3_nt: TGTGCCAGCAGCTTGGCCGGGACAGGGGACACCTTC
d_call: TRBD1
v_call: TRBV5-6
j_call: TRBJ1-2
clone_size: few

cdr3_aa: CASSFRRRETQYF
cdr3_nt: TGTGCCAGCAGTTTTCGTCGGCGGGAGACCCAGTACTTC
d_call: -
v_call: TRBV27
j_call: TRBJ2-5
clone_size: -

cdr3_aa: CASSQGTSLGEQYF
cdr3_nt: TGCGCCAGCAGCCAAGGGACTTCCCTGGGCGAGCAGTACTTC
d_call: -
v_call: TRBV4-3
j_call: TRBJ2-7
clone_size: -

cdr3_aa: CASSLRGGSEQYF
cdr3_nt: TGTGCCAGCAGCCTCCGAGGAGGGTCCGAGCAGTACTTC
d_call: -
v_call: TRBV11-3
j_call: TRBJ2-7
clone_size: once

cdr3_aa: CASSLSAGTGASYEQYF
cdr3_nt: TGTGCCAGCAGCCTATCAGCCGGGACAGGGGCCTCCTACGAGCAGTACTTC
d_call: TRBD1
v_call: TRBV5-4
j_call: TRBJ2-7
clone_size: -

cdr3_aa: CASTPGQGVGAQYF
cdr3_nt: TGTGCCAGCACCCCGGGACAGGGGGTCGGGGCCCAGTACTTC
d_call: TRBD1
v_call: TRBV27
j_call: TRBJ2-5
clone_size: few

cdr3_aa: CASSVGPGGPGNTIYF
cdr3_nt: TGTGCCAGCAGTGTAGGTCCAGGAGGGCCTGGAAACACCATATATTTT
d_call: -
v_call: TRBV2
j_call: TRBJ1-3
clone_size: -

cdr3_aa: CASSQTGTASYEQYF
cdr3_nt: TGCGCCAGCAGCCAAACCGGGACAGCGTCCTACGAGCAGTACTTC
d_call: TRBD1
v_call: TRBV4-3
j_call: TRBJ2-7
clone_size: few

cdr3_aa: CASSLLAPGNPDTQYF
cdr3_nt: TGTGCCAGCAGTTTATTGGCTCCAGGGAACCCAGATACGCAGTATTTT
d_call: -
v_call: TRBV28
j_call: TRBJ2-3
clone_size: -

cdr3_aa: CASSLETGLNEKLFF
cdr3_nt: TGCGCCAGCAGCTTGGAGACAGGGTTAAATGAAAAACTGTTTTTT
d_call: TRBD1
v_call: TRBV5-1
j_call: TRBJ1-4
clone_size: -

cdr3_aa: CASSLVNSYEQYF
cdr3_nt: TGTGCCAGCAGCCTAGTAAACTCCTACGAGCAGTACTTC
d_call: -
v_call: TRBV6-5
j_call: TRBJ2-7
clone_size: many

cdr3_aa: CASQRTGQGRYGYTF
cdr3_nt: TGTGCCAGTCAACGGACAGGGCAGGGACGTTATGGCTACACCTTC
d_call: TRBD1
v_call: TRBV19
j_call: TRBJ1-2
clone_size: few

cdr3_aa: CASSHIDRVFSGANVLTF
cdr3_nt: TGCGCCAGCAGCCATATAGACAGGGTCTTCTCTGGGGCCAACGTCCTGACTTTC
d_call: TRBD1
v_call: TRBV4-1
j_call: TRBJ2-6
clone_size: few

cdr3_aa: CASRYSMNTEAFF
cdr3_nt: TGTGCCAGCAGGTACAGCATGAACACTGAAGCTTTCTTT
d_call: -
v_call: TRBV25-1
j_call: TRBJ1-1
clone_size: -

cdr3_aa: CASSFPGQPQHF
cdr3_nt: TGTGCCAGCAGTTTCCCAGGTCAGCCCCAGCATTTT
d_call: -
v_call: TRBV27
j_call: TRBJ1-5
clone_size: few

cdr3_aa: CASTGGGSLANYGYTF
cdr3_nt: TGTGCCAGCACTGGGGGAGGGTCACTAGCTAACTATGGCTACACCTTC
d_call: -
v_call: TRBV28
j_call: TRBJ1-2
clone_size: few

cdr3_aa: CAGDPKTGGRDEQFF
cdr3_nt: TGTGCTGGGGATCCTAAGACAGGGGGCAGGGATGAGCAGTTCTTC
d_call: TRBD1
v_call: TRBV7-9
j_call: TRBJ2-1
clone_size: -

cdr3_aa: CASSFAGPQHF
cdr3_nt: TGTGCCAGCAGCTTTGCGGGGCCCCAGCATTTT
d_call: -
v_call: TRBV7-2
j_call: TRBJ1-5
clone_size: few

cdr3_aa: CASSSAAYTYETQYF
cdr3_nt: TGTGCCAGCAGCTCCGCGGCATATACCTACGAGACCCAGTACTTC
d_call: -
v_call: TRBV7-2
j_call: TRBJ2-5
clone_size: few

cdr3_aa: CASSPLGTGSYYEQYF
cdr3_nt: TGCGCCAGCAGCCCACTGGGAACAGGTTCGTACTACGAGCAGTACTTC
d_call: -
v_call: TRBV4-1
j_call: TRBJ2-7
clone_size: many

cdr3_aa: CATSRDKAWSSYEQYF
cdr3_nt: TGTGCCACCAGCAGAGATAAGGCCTGGAGCTCCTACGAGCAGTACTTC
d_call: -
v_call: TRBV15
j_call: TRBJ2-7
clone_size: -

cdr3_aa: CASSYLQGSYNEQFF
cdr3_nt: TGTGCCAGCAGTTACTTACAGGGTAGTTACAATGAGCAGTTCTTC
d_call: -
v_call: TRBV6-5
j_call: TRBJ2-1
clone_size: few

cdr3_aa: CASSLQGAAYNEQFF
cdr3_nt: TGCGCCAGCAGCTTACAGGGGGCAGCTTACAATGAGCAGTTCTTC
d_call: TRBD1
v_call: TRBV5-1
j_call: TRBJ2-1
clone_size: few

cdr3_aa: CASSLTGGPTGELFF
cdr3_nt: TGTGCCAGCAGTTTAACGGGGGGGCCCACCGGGGAGCTGTTTTTT
d_call: TRBD2
v_call: TRBV28
j_call: TRBJ2-2
clone_size: few

cdr3_aa: CASSAVAGVVTGELFF
cdr3_nt: TGTGCCAGCAGCGCGGTAGCGGGGGTCGTCACCGGGGAGCTGTTTTTT
d_call: TRBD2
v_call: TRBV9
j_call: TRBJ2-2
clone_size: few

cdr3_aa: CASSAGGASSYEQYF
cdr3_nt: TGTGCCAGCAGCGCCGGGGGGGCGTCCTCCTACGAGCAGTACTTC
d_call: TRBD2
v_call: TRBV6-1
j_call: TRBJ2-7
clone_size: -

cdr3_aa: CAIRTMTGGYNEQFF
cdr3_nt: TGTGCCATCAGAACCATGACAGGGGGATACAATGAGCAGTTCTTC
d_call: TRBD1
v_call: TRBV10-3
j_call: TRBJ2-1
clone_size: -

cdr3_aa: CAWSVEGYEQYF
cdr3_nt: TGTGCCTGGAGTGTAGAGGGCTACGAGCAGTACTTC
d_call: -
v_call: TRBV30
j_call: TRBJ2-7
clone_size: -

cdr3_aa: CASSSRTGNEQYF
cdr3_nt: TGTGCCAGCAGCTCGCGGACAGGGAACGAGCAGTACTTC
d_call: TRBD1
v_call: TRBV7-2
j_call: TRBJ2-7
clone_size: -

cdr3_aa: CASSFESSAGNTIYF
cdr3_nt: TGTGCCAGCAGTTTCGAATCTAGCGCAGGAAACACCATATATTTT
d_call: -
v_call: TRBV28
j_call: TRBJ1-3
clone_size: few

cdr3_aa: CASSYRDRAFRGFF
cdr3_nt: TGTGCCAGCAGCTACCGGGACAGGGCCTTTCGGGGGTTCTTC
d_call: TRBD1
v_call: TRBV7-2
j_call: TRBJ2-1
clone_size: -